This paragraph reports one T cell receptor (beta chain). In the original analysis: Amplification of reference gene primers was used by the study to estimate nucleated cell counts. Some clones are missing from TCRdb's copy, which holds only in-frame ones; the method was immunoSEQ multiplex PCR. V and J calls plus clone size are reproduced from that table; the DNA served to infer D and trimming. Altogether 150,000 to 200,000 clones are present, less than 90% being singletons, with the ten largest covering 1.2%. Recruits, aged about 18 to 90 years, lived in about two dozen US areas. Membership in each cohort depended on participant-reported clinical history. This sample is part of a study of blood T cell repertoires in COVID-19. Germline CDR1 and CDR2: PRHDT and FYEKMQ (reference sequence). The CDR3 is made up of 15 amino acids. V lost 5 bases and J lost 0; bases outside the gene matches: 3.

The specimen was PBMCs or T cells enriched from blood (not recorded which). The V gene is TRBV13, the J gene TRBJ1-1; 10 nucleotides align to TRBD1. This sequence originates from a human donor with acute COVID-19. The donor label of this sample is uncertain. The CDR3 region is CASSPGQGMNTEAFF. CDR3 coding DNA: TGTGCCAGCAGCCCGGGACAGGGGATGAACACTGAAGCTTTCTTT.